This TCR beta chain came from a study of blood T cell repertoires in COVID-19. This CDR3 is 13 amino acids long. The V gene end was trimmed by 6 bases and the J gene end by 9 bases; junction bases not matched to a gene: 8. Germline CDR1 MNHEY, CDR2 SVGAGI. Participants came from roughly 23 US areas, aged about 18 to 100 years. Sequencing used immunoSEQ multiplex PCR; TCRdb keeps in-frame clones, though not all of them. In the table there are some 350,000 clones, around 87% of which are singletons. This TCR derives from a woman aged 25-40 years who had recovered from COVID-19. V and J are TRBV6-5 and TRBJ1-5; 7 bases match TRBD1. The sequencing sample was made of PBMCs or T cells enriched from blood (not recorded which). DNA for the CDR3: TGTGCCAGCAGCGTTACAGGGGAGGTGCCCCAGCATTTT. Amino acid sequence: CASSVTGEVPQHF.